Below, one T cell receptor (beta chain) is given with its context. The data belong to a study of CD8 T cells in ankylosing spondylitis. Generation of TCR beta libraries employed quantitative 5'-RACE incorporating molecular barcodes. A single record per CDR3 protein comes from TCRdb applying MiXCR to the 5' RACE reads. The data show just over 300,000 distinct CDR3 sequences, around 21% seen once. V was cut by 1 base and J by 4 bases, with 13 bases left in between. This CDR3 spans 15 amino acids. The sample comprised blood, either unsorted or a sorted T cell fraction (not recorded which). The source of this sequence is a female donor with ankylosing spondylitis or in good health (not recorded which). The chain recombines TRBV12-3 or TRBV12-4 with TRBJ1-1; D perhaps matches TRBD1 (5 bases). CDR3 amino acids: CASSLGLQGTTEAFF. The DNA of the CDR3 is TGTGCCAGCAGTTTAGGACTCCAGGGAACCACTGAAGCTTTCTTT.